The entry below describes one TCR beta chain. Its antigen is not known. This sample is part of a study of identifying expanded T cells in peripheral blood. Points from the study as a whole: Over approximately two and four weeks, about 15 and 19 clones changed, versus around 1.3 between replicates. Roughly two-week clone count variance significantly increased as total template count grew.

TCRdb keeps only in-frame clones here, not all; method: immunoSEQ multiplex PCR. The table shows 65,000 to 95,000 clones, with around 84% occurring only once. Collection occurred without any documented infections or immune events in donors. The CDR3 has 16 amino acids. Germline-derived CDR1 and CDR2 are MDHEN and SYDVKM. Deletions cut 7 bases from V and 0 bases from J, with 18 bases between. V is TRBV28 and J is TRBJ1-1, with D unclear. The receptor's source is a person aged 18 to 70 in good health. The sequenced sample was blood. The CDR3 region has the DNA TGTGCCAGCATCCCAAGTACGGCAGCCATGAACACTGAAGCTTTCTTT. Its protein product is CASIPSTAAMNTEAFF.